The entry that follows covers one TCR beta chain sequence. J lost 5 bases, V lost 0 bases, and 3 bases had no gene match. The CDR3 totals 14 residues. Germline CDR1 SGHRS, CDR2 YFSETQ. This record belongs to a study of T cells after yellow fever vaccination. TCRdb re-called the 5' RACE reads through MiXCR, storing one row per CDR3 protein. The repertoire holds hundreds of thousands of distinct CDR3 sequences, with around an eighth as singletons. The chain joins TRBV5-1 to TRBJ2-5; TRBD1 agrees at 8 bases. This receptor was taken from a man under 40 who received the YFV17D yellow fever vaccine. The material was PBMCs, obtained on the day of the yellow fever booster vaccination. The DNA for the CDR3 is TGCGCCAGCAGCTTGGTTCAGGGGGCCGAGACCCAGTACTTC. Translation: CASSLVQGAETQYF.